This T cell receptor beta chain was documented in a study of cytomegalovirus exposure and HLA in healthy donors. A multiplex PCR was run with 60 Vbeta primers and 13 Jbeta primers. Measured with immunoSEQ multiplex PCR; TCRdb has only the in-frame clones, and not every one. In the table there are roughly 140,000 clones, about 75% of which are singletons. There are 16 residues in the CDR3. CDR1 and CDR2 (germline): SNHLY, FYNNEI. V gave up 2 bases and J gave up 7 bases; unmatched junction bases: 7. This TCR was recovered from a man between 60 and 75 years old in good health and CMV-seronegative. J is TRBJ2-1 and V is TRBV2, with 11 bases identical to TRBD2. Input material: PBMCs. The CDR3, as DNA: TGTGCCAGCAGTGAATTCCTAGCGGGAGGAGTTAATGAGCAGTTCTTC. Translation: CASSEFLAGGVNEQFF.